Below are 32 T cell receptor beta chains sequenced from a single sample in a study of T cell changes during pregnancy in multiple sclerosis. TCRdb's copy holds only in-frame clones and misses some; the assay was immunoSEQ multiplex PCR. The sample consists of about 100,000 clones, more than 85% of them appearing once. The material was peripheral blood, obtained in the second trimester of pregnancy. Receptors were obtained from a female donor with multiple sclerosis, enrolled in a pregnancy study.

The genes are TRBV28 and TRBJ2-4; 8 bases agree with TRBD1. Trimming at V came to 5 bases and at J to 2 bases, leaving 8 bases not matched to a gene. CDR3 size: 16 residues. Germline CDR1 is MDHEN and CDR2 is SYDVKM. CDR3 bases: TGTGCCAGCAGTACACGACAGGGGAGGTCCAAAAACATTCAGTACTTC. This translates into CASSTRQGRSKNIQYF.

The rearrangement joins TRBV20-1 to TRBJ1-2; the D gene is possibly TRBD1 (5 bases). Trimming cost V 5 bases and J 6 bases, with 7 bases left between them. Looked up from germline, CDR1 is DFQATT and CDR2 is SNEGSKA (reference sequence). This CDR3 is 10 amino acids long. The DNA of the CDR3 is TGCAGTGCTCAGGGAAATGGCTACACCTTC. Its protein product is CSAQGNGYTF.

The V gene is TRBV6-5, the J gene TRBJ1-2; 7 positions agree with TRBD1. The CDR3 loop spans 15 amino acids. V lost 6 bases to trimming and J lost 0 bases; unmatched junction nucleotides: 7. Per the germline V gene, CDR1 is MNHEY and CDR2 is SVGAGI. This CDR3 is CASSRGTVSNYGYTF. The DNA of the CDR3 is TGTGCCAGCAGCCGAGGGACAGTCTCTAACTATGGCTACACCTTC.

DNA for the CDR3: TGTGCTAGTGGGGTGGGTAGCGGGAAGGGAGAGACCCAGTACTTC. The encoded protein is CASGVGSGKGETQYF. This rearrangement joins TRBV12-5 to TRBJ2-5; 8 nucleotides align to TRBD2. CDR3 length: 15 amino acids. Germline V gene data show CDR1 as LGHNT and CDR2 as FRNRAP. V lost 6 bases, J lost 4 bases, and 10 bases stayed unmatched.

This clone has a handful of counts. This chain uses TRBV27 with TRBJ1-5, with TRBD1 identical over 7 bases. V lost 5 bases, J lost 6 bases, and 4 bases stayed unmatched. Germline V gene data show CDR1 as MNHEY and CDR2 as SMNVEV (reference sequence). The CDR3 has 13 amino acids. CDR3 amino acids: CASSVTGFQPQHF. CDR3 in DNA: TGTGCCAGCAGTGTGACAGGGTTTCAGCCCCAGCATTTT.

The chain has TRBV19 and TRBJ1-2; D is unclear. Trimming left V 6 bases short and J 7 bases short, with 33 bases between. The CDR3 is 19 amino acids. The V gene's germline CDR1 is LNHDA and CDR2 SQIVND (reference sequence). The CDR3, as DNA: TGTGCCAGTAGCCGTCTTCCCGACCTACGGCCCCCGGGGAAGGGTGGCTACACCTTC. This sequence encodes CASSRLPDLRPPGKGGYTF.

The CDR3 reads CSVVGGRNYEQYF. The CDR3 DNA is TGCAGCGTTGTTGGCGGGAGGAATTACGAGCAGTACTTC. The chain combines TRBV29-1 with TRBJ2-7; 8 bases line up with TRBD2. The CDR3 is 13 residues long. Germline CDR1 SQVTM, CDR2 ANQGSEA. Trimming took 4 bases from V and 4 from J; bases not matched to a gene: 6.

CDR3 amino acids: CASSEALVGTQYF. CDR3 in DNA: TGTGCCAGCAGTGAAGCGCTAGTGGGGACCCAGTACTTC. V is TRBV2 and J is TRBJ2-5; no firm D call. This CDR3 is built from 13 residues. The V and J ends lost 0 bases and 7 bases respectively, with 9 bases between them. Germline V gene data show CDR1 as SNHLY and CDR2 as FYNNEI.

This clone was found a few times. The chain is built from TRBV5-1 and TRBJ1-2; TRBD1 might be the D (5 bases). The germline CDR1 and CDR2 sequences are SGHRS and YFSETQ. V was cut by 4 bases and J by 1 base, with 20 bases left in between. CDR3 length: 17 amino acids. The CDR3 reads CASSGGIDGRSNYGYTF. In DNA form, the CDR3 reads TGCGCCAGCAGCGGGGGGATCGATGGCAGAAGTAACTATGGCTACACCTTC.

As regards this clone: The junction and the germline gene differ at one end; a read error may be behind it. The V and J genes are TRBV27 and TRBJ2-2; no reliable D call. There are 15 residues in the CDR3. In germline, CDR1 is MNHEY, CDR2 SMNVEV (reference sequence). This chain's CDR3 is CASTLRLPNTGELFF. The CDR3 coding sequence is TGTGCCAGCACTTTAAGACTCCCGAACACCGGGGAGCTGTTTTTT.

This chain links TRBV28 with TRBJ2-5; maybe TRBD2 (6 bases). CDR3 length: 15 residues. V was pared by 6 bases and J by 1 base, with 15 bases between. CDR1 is MDHEN and CDR2 is SYDVKM in the germline V gene. The CDR3 sequence: CASRAQRVIQETQYF. CDR3 nucleotides: TGTGCCAGCAGAGCCCAGCGGGTAATCCAAGAGACCCAGTACTTC.

The V gene is TRBV11-3, the J gene TRBJ2-7, with D possibly TRBD1 on 6 matching bases. With 3 bases removed from V and 6 bases from J, the gap between germline ends came to 15 bases. This CDR3 has 14 amino acids. Germline assignment: CDR1 SGHNT and CDR2 YENEEA. The chain's CDR3 is CASSLGQGLSEQYF. The CDR3 bases are TGTGCCAGCAGCTTGGGACAAGGGTTAAGCGAGCAGTACTTC.

This rearrangement joins TRBV7-9 to TRBJ2-7, with TRBD2 matching 13 bases. The germline CDR1 and CDR2 sequences are SEHNR and FQNEAQ (reference sequence). V trimming: 0 bases; J trimming: 1 base; junction bases outside the gene matches: 6. The CDR3 length is 18 residues. The DNA for the CDR3 is TGTGCCAGCAGCTTAGCACCCGGGACTAGCGGGATATCCTACGAGCAGTACTTC. It specifies CASSLAPGTSGISYEQYF.

The V and J genes are TRBV6-1 and TRBJ2-7; D not certain. Germline V gives CDR1 MNHNS, CDR2 SASEGT. V dropped 7 bases and J dropped 0 bases, with 13 bases sitting between them. This CDR3 spans 14 amino acids. CDR3 region: CASNWRGSSYEQYF. DNA for the CDR3: TGTGCCAGCAACTGGAGAGGATCCTCCTACGAGCAGTACTTC.

This rearrangement joins TRBV15 to TRBJ2-3, with 8 bases matching TRBD2. Trimming removed 3 bases from V and 7 bases from J; junction bases left unmatched: 3. CDR3 length: 13 residues. Per germline, CDR1 LNHNV and CDR2 YYDKDF (reference sequence). The CDR3 protein is CATSRTSVNTQYF. In DNA, the CDR3 is TGTGCCACCAGCAGGACTAGCGTGAATACGCAGTATTTT.

For the CDR3, the DNA is TGTGCCCAGCTCACGGTCCGGGAAGGGAAGGTATGGCAGTACTTC. As protein: CAQLTVREGKVWQYF. The chain links TRBV2 to TRBJ2-7, with D perhaps TRBD2 (5 bases). Between the trimmed V and J ends, which lost 11 bases and 9 bases, there was a span of 29 bases. Looked up from germline, CDR1 is SNHLY and CDR2 is FYNNEI. The CDR3 covers 15 residues.

This clone was counted a single time. The chain uses TRBV5-6 and TRBJ2-1; D ambiguous. With 0 bases removed from V and 0 bases from J, the gap between germline ends came to 7 bases. There are 15 residues in the CDR3. Germline V gene data show CDR1 as SGHDT and CDR2 as YYEEEE. CDR3 amino acids: CASSLDRNSYNEQFF. The CDR3 nucleotides read TGTGCCAGCAGCTTGGACAGAAACTCCTACAATGAGCAGTTCTTC. Using reference TRBV5-6 and TRBJ2-1 for the parts outside the CDR3, the full variable domain is DAGVTQSPTHLIKTRGQQVTLRCSPKSGHDTVSWYQQALGQGPQFIFQYYEEEERQRGNFPDRFSGHQFPNYSSELNVNALLLGDSALYLCASSLDRNSYNEQFFGPGTRLTVL.

This chain connects TRBV4-1 to TRBJ1-1, with D perhaps TRBD1 (5 bases). The CDR3 is 14 residues long. Looked up from germline, CDR1 is MGHRA and CDR2 is YSYEKL. With 5 bases removed from V and 4 bases from J, the gap between germline ends came to 14 bases. CDR3 amino acids: CASSSWSRVTEAFF. CDR3 bases: TGCGCCAGCAGCTCCTGGAGCAGGGTCACTGAAGCTTTCTTT.

V and J are TRBV7-2 and TRBJ1-5, with D uncertain. The CDR3 totals 14 residues. The germline V gene has CDR1 SGHTA and CDR2 FQGNSA. Between the trimmed V and J ends, which lost 6 bases and 1 base, there was a span of 10 bases. For the CDR3, the DNA is TGTGCCAGCAGTGGGAGGGTGAGCAATCAGCCCCAGCATTTT. Its protein is CASSGRVSNQPQHF.

The chain carries TRBV25-1 and TRBJ2-1; D perhaps matches TRBD2 (7 bases). The CDR3 contains 16 residues. The V gene's germline CDR1 is MGHDK and CDR2 SYGVNS. Trimming took off 2 bases at V and 3 bases at J, with 14 bases between the two ends. CDR3 protein: CASSEGGAGLYNEQFF. The CDR3 nucleotides read TGTGCCAGCAGTGAAGGGGGGGCAGGCCTCTACAATGAGCAGTTCTTC. Together with reference TRBV25-1 and TRBJ2-1, the CDR3 gives the full variable domain: EADIYQTPRYLVIGTGKKITLECSQTMGHDKMYWYQQDPGMELHLIHYSYGVNSTEKGDLSSESTVSRIRTEHFPLTLESARPSHTSQYLCASSEGGAGLYNEQFFGPGTRLTVL.

The chain has TRBV10-2 and TRBJ2-7, with 7 bases fitting TRBD2. The germline CDR1 and CDR2 sequences are WSHSY and SAAADI. The trim removed 3 bases at V and 0 bases at J, leaving 11 bases unmatched. The CDR3 spans 17 residues. DNA of the CDR3: TGCGCCAGCAGTGACCCAGCTAGCGGTAAAACCTCCTACGAGCAGTACTTC. Protein sequence: CASSDPASGKTSYEQYF.

The chain recombines TRBV28 with TRBJ1-2; D might be TRBD1 (5 bases). The CDR3 has 13 residues. Germline-derived CDR1 and CDR2 are MDHEN and SYDVKM. V lost 8 bases and J 6 bases, leaving 16 bases between the germline ends. The CDR3 loop reads CASDTEQGHGYTF. The CDR3 DNA is TGTGCCAGCGACACCGAGCAGGGTCATGGCTACACCTTC.

This chain connects TRBV4-2 to TRBJ2-5; 7 bases line up with TRBD1. V was clipped by 0 bases and J by 3 bases; unmatched bases: 1. There are 14 residues in the CDR3. The germline gives CDR1 LGHNA, CDR2 YNFKEQ. The CDR3 loop reads CASSQETGEETQYF. The CDR3 bases are TGTGCCAGCAGCCAAGAAACAGGGGAAGAGACCCAGTACTTC.

This clone appeared a few times. This chain connects TRBV18 to TRBJ2-3; 11 positions agree with TRBD1. V was pared by 6 bases and J by 5 bases, with 7 bases of the junction left unmatched. Per the germline V gene, CDR1 is KGHSH and CDR2 is LQKENI. This CDR3 is built from 15 residues. The CDR3: CASSPGQGEKDTQYF. The CDR3 DNA reads TGTGCCAGCTCTCCGGGACAGGGGGAGAAAGATACGCAGTATTTT.

This clone was counted once. V usage is TRBV9 and J usage is TRBJ1-4; a weak D match, TRBD1 (6 bases). The CDR3 has 15 residues. V gave up 0 bases and J gave up 7 bases, with 13 bases separating them. The V gene's germline CDR1 is SGDLS and CDR2 YYNGEE. The CDR3 region has the DNA TGTGCCAGCAGCGTAGGACAGGTCAGTGGTGAAAAACTGTTTTTT. Protein product: CASSVGQVSGEKLFF.

The chain carries TRBV19 and TRBJ2-5; 9 nucleotides line up with TRBD1. From germline, CDR1 is LNHDA and CDR2 SQIVND (reference sequence). The CDR3 is 15 residues long. The trim removed 3 bases at V and 7 bases at J, leaving 9 bases unmatched. The CDR3 sequence: CASSINDRGDGTQYF. CDR3 coding DNA: TGTGCCAGTAGTATCAACGACAGGGGGGACGGGACCCAGTACTTC.

The J gene is TRBJ2-1, the V gene TRBV18; 12 bases agree with TRBD2. J was trimmed by 2 bases and V by 3 bases; bases with no gene match: 5. The length of the CDR3 is 17 residues. CDR1 KGHSH and CDR2 LQKENI come from the germline V gene. This CDR3 is CASSPTLAGGTYNEQFF. Written as DNA, the CDR3 is TGTGCCAGCTCACCTACCCTAGCGGGAGGGACCTACAATGAGCAGTTCTTC.

This chain links TRBV27 with TRBJ1-2; weak D call: TRBD1 (5 bases). CDR1 is MNHEY and CDR2 is SMNVEV in the germline V gene (reference sequence). The V and J ends lost 0 bases and 8 bases respectively, with 10 bases between them. This CDR3 region has 13 residues. This CDR3 is CASSLSGGNGYTF. In DNA form, the CDR3 reads TGTGCCAGCAGTTTATCGGGGGGGAACGGCTACACCTTC.

The J gene is TRBJ2-7, the V gene TRBV7-6; 11 bases match TRBD1. V lost 4 bases, J lost 3 bases, and 11 bases stayed unmatched. CDR1 and CDR2 from the germline V gene are SGHVS and FNYEAQ. The CDR3 contains 17 residues. Written as DNA, the CDR3 is TGTGCCAGCAGCTCAAGAGCCGGGACAGGGGGACACTACGAGCAGTACTTC. This translates into CASSSRAGTGGHYEQYF. The whole variable domain, filled in from reference TRBV7-6 and TRBJ2-7, reads GAGVSQSPRYKVTKRGQDVALRCDPISGHVSLYWYRQALGQGPEFLTYFNYEAQQDKSGLPNDRFSAERPEGSISTLTIQRTEQRDSAMYRCASSSRAGTGGHYEQYFGPGTRLTVT.

The V and J genes are TRBV6-1 and TRBJ2-7; D may be TRBD1 (8 bases). This CDR3 region has 19 residues. Trimming stripped 4 bases from V and 1 base from J, with 26 bases between. Germline loops: CDR1 MNHNS, CDR2 SASEGT. CDR3 sequence: CASSARGGRQGKGSYEQYF. The CDR3 nucleotides are TGTGCCAGCAGTGCACGCGGGGGCCGACAGGGGAAGGGATCCTACGAGCAGTACTTC.

The V call is TRBV7-2, the J call TRBJ2-3; tentative D call: TRBD2 (6 bases). The V and J ends lost 1 base and 2 bases respectively, with 10 bases between them. CDR1 is SGHTA and CDR2 is FQGNSA in the germline V gene. The CDR3 is made up of 15 amino acids. The CDR3 protein is CASSLDGGNTDTQYF. The CDR3 DNA reads TGTGCCAGCAGCTTAGACGGCGGGAACACAGATACGCAGTATTTT.

This clone has only a few counts. The chain combines TRBV27 with TRBJ2-3; weak D call: TRBD1 (6 bases). This CDR3 is built from 16 residues. Trimming shortened V by 8 bases and J by 0 bases, and 18 bases separated the two germline ends. The germline gives CDR1 MNHEY, CDR2 SMNVEV (reference sequence). The CDR3 region has the DNA TGTGCCAGCCGGAACCTCTTCGGGACAAGCACAGATACGCAGTATTTT. It translates to CASRNLFGTSTDTQYF.